Included here is one TCR beta chain sequence, with context. What it binds is unknown. These data originate in a study of CXCR3-negative and CXCR3-positive naive CD8 T cells. The TRB libraries of cDNA were built by UMI-labeled 5' RACE. From the 5' RACE reads, TCRdb lists one entry per CDR3 protein and no DNA. The repertoire table contains around 57,000 distinct CDR3 sequences. Study-level results: Naive CXCR3-positive and CXCR3-negative cells shared TRBV-TRBJ usage; memory cells diverged. No difference in surface CD5 was seen between naive subsets, and TCR strength was inferred from TRB CDR3 properties. Sequencing showed both naive subsets with comparably high diversity, and memory CD8+ cells much lower.

Germline V gives CDR1 MNHNS, CDR2 SASEGT. The length of the CDR3 is 17 residues. Triplicate sorting captured about 320,000 cells each from every CD8+ T cell subset. This receptor was identified in a human donor in good health. Some clones in this sample may be carry-over from other donors' samples. The sample taken for sequencing was memory CD8+ T cells from blood. The rearrangement uses TRBV6-1 and TRBJ1-1; TCRdb outputs TRBD1, but without DNA this stays unchecked. Here the CDR3 reads CASSLLRQGGLGTEAFF.